The TCR beta chain under discussion was sequenced for a study of T cell changes during pregnancy in multiple sclerosis. Measured with immunoSEQ multiplex PCR; TCRdb has only the in-frame clones, and not every one. The table includes some 29,000 clones, 89% detected once. CDR3 size: 16 residues. Germline V CDR1 and CDR2: SGHVS, FNYEAQ. V lost 0 bases to trimming and J lost 4 bases; unmatched junction nucleotides: 2. The rearrangement joins TRBV7-6 to TRBJ2-2; 10 nucleotides agree with TRBD2. The sample here was CD8+ T cells from peripheral blood mononuclear cells, taken in the third trimester of pregnancy. The origin of this receptor is a female donor with multiple sclerosis, enrolled in a pregnancy study. CDR3 region: CASSLARLAGTGELFF. The CDR3 nucleotides read TGTGCCAGCAGCTTAGCGAGACTAGCGGGCACCGGGGAGCTGTTTTTT.